The sequence of this T cell receptor (beta chain) was determined in a study of metastatic and nonmetastatic thyroid tumors. Overall study context: Where malignant and benign thyroid patients were concerned, repertoires were compared across blood and tumor or nodule tissue. Study outcomes and limitations: Significantly greater TCR beta diversity was reportedly found in malignant thyroid tumors than in benign nodules (in blood and tumor).

How the authors handled the data: Building a distant-metastasis classifier for papillary thyroid cancer drew on CDR3 differences across clinicopathological groups. TCRdb ran MiXCR on the PCR reads. These V and J calls rely on TCRdb rather than the paper's analysis. The sample includes tens of thousands of clones, roughly 15% seen only once; the top ten take approximately 5.6%. No treatment had been given to any patient before thyroid surgery. This CDR3 is 15 amino acids long. This clone was seen only a few times. Antigen: not known. The junction does not match germline at one end; this may be a read error.

The V call is TRBV12-3 or TRBV12-4, the J call TRBJ1-2; TRBD1 matches at 7 bases. Source material: blood. The clonotype originates from a male donor with papillary thyroid cancer or a benign thyroid nodule (not recorded which). Some clones in this sample may be carry-over from other donors' samples. The CDR3 bases are TGTGCCAGTAGTTTGAGGCAGGGGGAGGACTATGTCTACACCTTC. This encodes CASSLRQGEDYVYTF.